This T cell receptor beta chain was captured by sequencing in a study of T cells in Graves' hyperthyroidism and ophthalmopathy. This clonotype showed up just once. The antigen is unknown. Whole-study findings and limits: Blood also showed most of the thyroid clonotypes that were expanded above 0.001.

Hyperthyroidism, newly diagnosed and lasting under 2 months, affected patients aged 18 to 65. The diagnostic basis comprised clinical symptoms, serum thyroxine and TRAb, thyroid ultrasound and orbital computed tomography. Amplified TCR beta CDR3 regions came from RNA transcripts. In the first-round RT-PCR of the TCR CDR3, the HTBI primer set was used. TCRdb itself ran the multiplex PCR reads through MiXCR, one entry per CDR3 protein. The sample comprises roughly 100,000 distinct CDR3 sequences, approximately 50% of which are singletons, and roughly 24% rests with the top ten. The source of this sequence is a man aged 35-49 years with Graves' hyperthyroidism. Input material: blood.

The CDR3 DNA sequence: TGTGCCAGCAAAATTGGGACTAGCGGGGCCTCCGTTCAAGAGACCCAGTACTTC. Protein: CASKIGTSGASVQETQYF. This chain uses TRBV9 with TRBJ2-5; the match to TRBD2 covers 13 bases. The J segment lost 2 bases and the V segment lost 6 bases, leaving 13 bases of the junction unmatched. The CDR3 extends over 18 amino acids. Germline assignment: CDR1 SGDLS and CDR2 YYNGEE.